This T cell receptor beta chain was documented in a study of molecular identifiers for immune sequencing clone quantification. Study-wide background: Replicates split RNA from approximately 22,000 or 94,000 naive CD8 cells five ways, and the researchers sequenced four portions.

Previously reported methods and listed TCR primers produced the bulk TCR libraries. MiXCR was run by TCRdb on the PCR reads, yielding one entry per CDR3 protein. This table holds 490,000 or so distinct CDR3 sequences, roughly 23% found once. V was pared by 0 bases and J by 7 bases, with 9 bases of the junction left unmatched. Germline V gene lookup returns CDR1 GTSNPN and CDR2 SVGIG (reference sequence). This CDR3 is 15 amino acids long. Study-wide results and limits: Naive cells had under 1% of molecules in clones above 20 RNA copies, effectors over 99%.

Details on this clonotype: Its antigen is currently unknown.

Source material: naive CD8+ T cells from blood, with Jurkat cell RNA spiked in. Documented subset: FACS-sorted CD8+CD4-CCR7+CD45RA+ naive T cells. V usage is TRBV30 and J usage is TRBJ1-3; TRBD1 matches at 7 bases. This TCR was sampled from a human donor in good health. Some libraries in this study had Jurkat cell RNA spiked in. CDR3 nucleotide sequence: TGTGCCTGGAGTGTAGGACAGGCCCTGACTAACACCATATATTTT. This sequence encodes CAWSVGQALTNTIYF.